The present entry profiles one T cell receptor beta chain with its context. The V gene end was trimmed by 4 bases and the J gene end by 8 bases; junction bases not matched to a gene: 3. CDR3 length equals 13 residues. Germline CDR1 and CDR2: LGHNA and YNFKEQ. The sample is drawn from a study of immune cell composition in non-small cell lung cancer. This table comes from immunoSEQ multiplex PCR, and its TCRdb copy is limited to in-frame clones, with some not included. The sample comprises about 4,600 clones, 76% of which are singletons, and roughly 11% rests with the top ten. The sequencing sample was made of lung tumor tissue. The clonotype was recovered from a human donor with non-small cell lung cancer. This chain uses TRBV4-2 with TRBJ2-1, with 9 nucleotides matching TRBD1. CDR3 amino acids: CASSRDRAYEQFF. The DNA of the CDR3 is TGTGCCAGCAGCCGGGACAGGGCATATGAGCAGTTCTTC.